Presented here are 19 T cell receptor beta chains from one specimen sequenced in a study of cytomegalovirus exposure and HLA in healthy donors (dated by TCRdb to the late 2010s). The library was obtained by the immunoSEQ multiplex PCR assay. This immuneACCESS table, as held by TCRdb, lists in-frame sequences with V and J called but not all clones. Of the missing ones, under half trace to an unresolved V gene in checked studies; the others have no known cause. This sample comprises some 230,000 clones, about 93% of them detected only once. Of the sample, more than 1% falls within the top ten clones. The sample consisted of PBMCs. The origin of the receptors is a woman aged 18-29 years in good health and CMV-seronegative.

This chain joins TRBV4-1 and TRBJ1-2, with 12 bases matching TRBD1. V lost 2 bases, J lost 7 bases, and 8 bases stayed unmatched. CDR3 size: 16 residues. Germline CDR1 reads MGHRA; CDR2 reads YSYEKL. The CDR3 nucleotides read TGCGCCAGCAGCCAACCTCCCCGGGACAGGGGGCTTGGCTACACCTTC. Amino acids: CASSQPPRDRGLGYTF.

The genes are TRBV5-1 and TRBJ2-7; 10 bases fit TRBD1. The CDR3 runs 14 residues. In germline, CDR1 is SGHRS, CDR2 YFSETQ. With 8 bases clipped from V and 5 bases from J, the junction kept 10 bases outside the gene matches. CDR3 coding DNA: TGCGCCAGTCTGTCGGGACAGGGGATCGACGAGCAGTACTTC. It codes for CASLSGQGIDEQYF.

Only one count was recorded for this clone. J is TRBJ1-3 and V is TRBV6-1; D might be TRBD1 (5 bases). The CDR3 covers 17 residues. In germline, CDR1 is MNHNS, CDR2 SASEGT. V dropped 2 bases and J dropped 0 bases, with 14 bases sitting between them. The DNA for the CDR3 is TGTGCCAGCAGTGAATTAAGCGGGGGTTACTCTGGAAACACCATATATTTT. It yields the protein CASSELSGGYSGNTIYF.

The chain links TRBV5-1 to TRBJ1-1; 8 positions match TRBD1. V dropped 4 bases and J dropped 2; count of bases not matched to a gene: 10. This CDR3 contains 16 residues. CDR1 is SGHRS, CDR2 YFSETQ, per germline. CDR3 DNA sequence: TGCGCCAGCAGCATACGACCGGGACAGGAAAACACTGAAGCTTTCTTT. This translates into CASSIRPGQENTEAFF.

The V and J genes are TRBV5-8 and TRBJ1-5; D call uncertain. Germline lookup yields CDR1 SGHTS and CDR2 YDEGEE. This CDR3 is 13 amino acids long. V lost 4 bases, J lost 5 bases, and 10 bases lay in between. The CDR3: CASSPTRYQPQHF. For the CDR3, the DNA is TGTGCCAGCAGCCCAACTAGATATCAGCCCCAGCATTTT.

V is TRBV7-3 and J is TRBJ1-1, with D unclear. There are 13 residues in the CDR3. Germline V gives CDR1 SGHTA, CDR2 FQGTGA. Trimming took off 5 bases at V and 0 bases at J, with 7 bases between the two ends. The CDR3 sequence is CASSHGMNTEAFF. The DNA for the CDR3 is TGTGCCAGCAGCCACGGGATGAACACTGAAGCTTTCTTT. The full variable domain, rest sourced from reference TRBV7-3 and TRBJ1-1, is GAGVSQTPSNKVTEKGKYVELRCDPISGHTALYWYRQSLGQGPEFLIYFQGTGAADDSGLPNDRFFAVRPEGSVSTLKIQRTERGDSAVYLCASSHGMNTEAFFGQGTRLTVV.

CDR3 in amino acids: CASSQEKGRRNTEAFF. The CDR3 DNA reads as TGCGCCAGCAGCCAAGAGAAGGGGCGGCGAAACACTGAAGCTTTCTTT. The V gene is TRBV4-1, the J gene TRBJ1-1, with a weak D call TRBD1 (5 bases). Germline CDR1 reads MGHRA; CDR2 reads YSYEKL. CDR3 length: 16 amino acids. Trimming shortened V by 0 bases and J by 2 bases, and 13 bases separated the two germline ends.

The CDR3 is CASSERLTAGGRYTGELFF. CDR3 nucleotide sequence: TGCGCCAGCAGTGAAAGGCTAACGGCGGGAGGGAGGTACACCGGGGAGCTGTTTTTT. The chain employs TRBV10-2 and TRBJ2-2; 9 bases are shared with TRBD2. The CDR3 spans 19 residues. Unmatched junction bases numbered 14, after V lost 3 bases and J lost 3 bases. Germline loops: CDR1 WSHSY, CDR2 SAAADI.

The chain's CDR3 is CASSYSWRPNEQFF. The CDR3 DNA follows: TGTGCCAGCAGTTACTCCTGGAGGCCCAATGAGCAGTTCTTC. This chain uses TRBV6-6 with TRBJ2-1, with a possible D match to TRBD2 (5 bases). CDR3 length: 14 residues. The V and J ends lost 0 bases and 6 bases respectively, with 9 bases between them. CDR1 is MNHNY, CDR2 SVGAGI, per germline (reference sequence).

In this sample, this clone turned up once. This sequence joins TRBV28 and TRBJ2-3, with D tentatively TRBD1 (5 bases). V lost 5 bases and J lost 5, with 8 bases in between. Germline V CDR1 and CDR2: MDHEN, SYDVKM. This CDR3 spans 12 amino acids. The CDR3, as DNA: TGTGCCAGCAGTCTCGACAGAGATACGCAGTATTTT. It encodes CASSLDRDTQYF.

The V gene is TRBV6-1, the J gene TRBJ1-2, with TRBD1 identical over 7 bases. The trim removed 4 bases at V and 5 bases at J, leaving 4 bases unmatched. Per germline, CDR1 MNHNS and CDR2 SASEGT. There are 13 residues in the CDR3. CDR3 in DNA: TGTGCCAGCAGTGCGGGACAGAGATATGGCTACACCTTC. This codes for CASSAGQRYGYTF.

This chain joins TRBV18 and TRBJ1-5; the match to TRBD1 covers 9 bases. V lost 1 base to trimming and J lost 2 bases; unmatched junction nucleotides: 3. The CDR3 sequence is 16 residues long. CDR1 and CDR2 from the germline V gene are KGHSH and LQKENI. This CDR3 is CASSPRQGGGNQPQHF. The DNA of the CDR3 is TGTGCCAGCTCACCACGACAGGGGGGAGGCAATCAGCCCCAGCATTTT.

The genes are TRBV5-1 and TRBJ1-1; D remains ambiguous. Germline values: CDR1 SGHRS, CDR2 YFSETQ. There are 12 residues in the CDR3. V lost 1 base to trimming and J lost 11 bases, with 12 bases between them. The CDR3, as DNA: TGCGCCAGCAGCTTGAGTGAGGGTGCGGCTTTCTTT. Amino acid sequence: CASSLSEGAAFF.

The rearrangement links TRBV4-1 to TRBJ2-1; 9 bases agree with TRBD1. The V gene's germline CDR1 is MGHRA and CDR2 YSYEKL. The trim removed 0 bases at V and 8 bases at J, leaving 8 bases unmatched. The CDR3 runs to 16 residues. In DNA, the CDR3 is TGCGCCAGCAGCCAAGATCGGGGACAGGGTATGGATGAGCAGTTCTTC. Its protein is CASSQDRGQGMDEQFF.

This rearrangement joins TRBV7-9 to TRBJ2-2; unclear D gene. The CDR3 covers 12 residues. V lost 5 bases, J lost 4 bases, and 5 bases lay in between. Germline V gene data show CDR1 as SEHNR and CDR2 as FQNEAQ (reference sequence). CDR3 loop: CASSPVTGELFF. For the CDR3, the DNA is TGTGCCAGCAGCCCAGTCACCGGGGAGCTGTTTTTT.

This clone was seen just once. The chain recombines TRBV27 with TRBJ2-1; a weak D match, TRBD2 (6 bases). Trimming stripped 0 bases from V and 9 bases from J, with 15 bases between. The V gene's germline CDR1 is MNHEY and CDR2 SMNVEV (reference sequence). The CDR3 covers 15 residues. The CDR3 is CASSLSPRDFGEQFF. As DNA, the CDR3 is TGTGCCAGCAGTTTATCCCCCCGGGACTTTGGTGAGCAGTTCTTC.

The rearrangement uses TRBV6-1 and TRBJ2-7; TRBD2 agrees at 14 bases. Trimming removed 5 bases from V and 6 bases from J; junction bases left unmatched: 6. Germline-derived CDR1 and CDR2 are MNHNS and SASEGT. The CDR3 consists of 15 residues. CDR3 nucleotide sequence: TGTGCCAGCAGTAGACCCGGACTAGCGGGAGGCGAGCAGTACTTC. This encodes CASSRPGLAGGEQYF.

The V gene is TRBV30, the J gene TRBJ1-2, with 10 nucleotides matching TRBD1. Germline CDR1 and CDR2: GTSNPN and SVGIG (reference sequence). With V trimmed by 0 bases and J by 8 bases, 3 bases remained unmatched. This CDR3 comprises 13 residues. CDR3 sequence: CAWSVDRGLGYTF. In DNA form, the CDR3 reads TGTGCCTGGAGTGTTGACAGGGGGCTCGGCTACACCTTC.

DNA for the CDR3: TGCGCCAGCAGTTCAATCCCCGGCTCTGGAAACACCATATATTTT. Protein: CASSSIPGSGNTIYF. The V gene is TRBV5-1, the J gene TRBJ1-3; the D is unclear. The germline V gene encodes CDR1 SGHRS and CDR2 YFSETQ. The V end was cut by 5 bases, the J end by 0 bases, with 12 bases between. CDR3 size: 15 residues.